Reported below is one T cell receptor (beta chain). Antigen unknown. This entry comes from a study of cytomegalovirus exposure and HLA in healthy donors. General study points: Subsequent analysis revealed that first-cohort TCR clusters tended to co-occur in the roughly 120 validation repertoires.

TCRdb keeps only in-frame clones here, not all; method: immunoSEQ multiplex PCR. The repertoire consists of some 140,000 clones, with approximately 86% occurring once and the leading ten covering 20% to 25%. The CDR3 totals 14 residues. Germline CDR1 and CDR2: SGHTA and FQGNSA. Deletions cut 5 bases from V and 5 bases from J, with 15 bases between. The sequenced material came from PBMCs. The chain couples TRBV7-2 to TRBJ2-5; D possibly corresponds to TRBD2 (6 bases). The receptor was isolated from a young man in good health and CMV-seropositive. Written as DNA, the CDR3 is TGTGCCAGCAGCCATTACTCCGGAGGGGAGACCCAGTACTTC. It encodes CASSHYSGGETQYF. Full variable domain (rest looked up from reference TRBV7-2 and TRBJ2-5): GAGVSQSPSNKVTEKGKDVELRCDPISGHTALYWYRQSLGQGLEFLIYFQGNSAPDKSGLPSDRFSAERTGGSVSTLTIQRTQQEDSAVYLCASSHYSGGETQYFGPGTRLLVL.